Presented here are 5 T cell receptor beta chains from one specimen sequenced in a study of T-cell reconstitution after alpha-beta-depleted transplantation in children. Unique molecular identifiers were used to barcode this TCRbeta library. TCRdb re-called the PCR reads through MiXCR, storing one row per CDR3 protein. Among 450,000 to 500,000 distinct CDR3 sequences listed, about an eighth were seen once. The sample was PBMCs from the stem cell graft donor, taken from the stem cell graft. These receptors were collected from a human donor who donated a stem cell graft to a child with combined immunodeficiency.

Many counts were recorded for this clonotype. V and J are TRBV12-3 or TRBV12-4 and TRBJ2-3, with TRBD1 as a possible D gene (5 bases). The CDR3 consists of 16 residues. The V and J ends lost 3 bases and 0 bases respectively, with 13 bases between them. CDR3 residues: CASSFTGASSTDTQYF. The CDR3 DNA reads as TGTGCCAGCAGTTTCACTGGGGCGAGTAGCACAGATACGCAGTATTTT.

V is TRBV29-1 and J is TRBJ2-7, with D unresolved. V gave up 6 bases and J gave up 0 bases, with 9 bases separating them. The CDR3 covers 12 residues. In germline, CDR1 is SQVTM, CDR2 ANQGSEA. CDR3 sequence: CSVVGLSYEQYF. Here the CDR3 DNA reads TGCAGCGTAGTCGGCCTCTCCTACGAGCAGTACTTC.

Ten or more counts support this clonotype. CDR3: CASSLGEGLAFYNEQFF. The DNA for the CDR3 is TGTGCCAGCAGCTTAGGTGAGGGACTAGCCTTTTACAATGAGCAGTTCTTC. V and J are TRBV11-3 and TRBJ2-1; 9 bases are shared with TRBD2. The CDR3 loop spans 17 amino acids. Losses at the gene ends were 1 base for V and 4 bases for J; bases not matched to a gene: 8. The germline gives CDR1 SGHNT, CDR2 YENEEA.

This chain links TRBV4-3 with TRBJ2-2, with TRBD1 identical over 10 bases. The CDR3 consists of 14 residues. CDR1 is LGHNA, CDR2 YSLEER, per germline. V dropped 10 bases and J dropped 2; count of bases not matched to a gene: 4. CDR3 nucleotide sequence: TGCGCCACTGGGACAGGGGCAAACACCGGGGAGCTGTTTTTT. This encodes CATGTGANTGELFF.

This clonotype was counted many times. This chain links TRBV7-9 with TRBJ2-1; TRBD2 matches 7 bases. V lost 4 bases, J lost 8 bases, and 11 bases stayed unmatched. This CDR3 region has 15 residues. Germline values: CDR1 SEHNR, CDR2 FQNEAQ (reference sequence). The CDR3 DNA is TGTGCCAGCAGCTGGACTAGTCGTGGTCTCGATGAGCAGTTCTTC. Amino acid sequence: CASSWTSRGLDEQFF.